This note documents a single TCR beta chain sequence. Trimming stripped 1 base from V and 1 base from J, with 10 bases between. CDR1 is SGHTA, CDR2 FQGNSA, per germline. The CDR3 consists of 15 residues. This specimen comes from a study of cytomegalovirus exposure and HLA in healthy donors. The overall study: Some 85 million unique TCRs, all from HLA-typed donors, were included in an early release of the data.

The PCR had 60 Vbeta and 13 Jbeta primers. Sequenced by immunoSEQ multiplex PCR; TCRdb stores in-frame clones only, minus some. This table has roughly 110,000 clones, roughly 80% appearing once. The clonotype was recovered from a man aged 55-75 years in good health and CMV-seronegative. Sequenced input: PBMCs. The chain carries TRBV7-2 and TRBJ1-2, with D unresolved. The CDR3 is CASSLGSAGNYGYTF. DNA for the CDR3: TGTGCCAGCAGCTTAGGGTCCGCGGGTAACTATGGCTACACCTTC.